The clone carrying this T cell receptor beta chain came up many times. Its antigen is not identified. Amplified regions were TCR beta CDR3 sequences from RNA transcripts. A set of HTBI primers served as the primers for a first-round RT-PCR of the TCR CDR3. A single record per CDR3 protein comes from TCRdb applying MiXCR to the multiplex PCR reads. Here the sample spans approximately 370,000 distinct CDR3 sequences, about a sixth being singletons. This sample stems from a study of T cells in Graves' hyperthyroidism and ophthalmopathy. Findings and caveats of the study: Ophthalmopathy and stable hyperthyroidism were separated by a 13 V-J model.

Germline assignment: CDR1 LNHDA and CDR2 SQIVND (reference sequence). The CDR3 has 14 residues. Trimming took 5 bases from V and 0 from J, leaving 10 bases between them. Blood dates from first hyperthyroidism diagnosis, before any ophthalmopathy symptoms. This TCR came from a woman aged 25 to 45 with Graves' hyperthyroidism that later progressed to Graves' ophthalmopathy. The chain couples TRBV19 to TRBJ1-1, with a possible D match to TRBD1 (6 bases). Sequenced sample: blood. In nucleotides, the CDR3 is TGTGCCAGTAGTGTGGGGGCGATGAACACTGAAGCTTTCTTT. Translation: CASSVGAMNTEAFF. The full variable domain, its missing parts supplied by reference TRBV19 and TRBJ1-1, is DGGITQSPKYLFRKEGQNVTLSCEQNLNHDAMYWYRQDPGQGLRLIYYSQIVNDFQKGDIAEGYSVSREKKESFPLTVTSAQKNPTAFYLCASSVGAMNTEAFFGQGTRLTVV.